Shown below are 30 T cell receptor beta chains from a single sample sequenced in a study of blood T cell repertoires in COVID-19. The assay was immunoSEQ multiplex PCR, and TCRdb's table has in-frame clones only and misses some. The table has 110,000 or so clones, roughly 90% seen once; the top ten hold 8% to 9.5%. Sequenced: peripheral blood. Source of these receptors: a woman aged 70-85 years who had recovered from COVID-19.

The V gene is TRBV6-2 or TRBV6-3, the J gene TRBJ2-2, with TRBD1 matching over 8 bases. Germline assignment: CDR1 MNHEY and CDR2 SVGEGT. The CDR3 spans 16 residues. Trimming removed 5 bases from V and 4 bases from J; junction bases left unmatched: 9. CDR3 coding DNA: TGTGCCAGCAGTCACCGGTGGGACAGGAGCACCGGGGAGCTGTTTTTT. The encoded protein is CASSHRWDRSTGELFF.

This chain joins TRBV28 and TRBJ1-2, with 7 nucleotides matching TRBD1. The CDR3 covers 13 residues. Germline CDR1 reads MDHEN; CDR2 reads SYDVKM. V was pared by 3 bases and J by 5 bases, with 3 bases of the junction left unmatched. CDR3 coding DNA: TGTGCCAGCAGTTTGGAACAGGGGTATGGCTACACCTTC. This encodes CASSLEQGYGYTF.

The CDR3 protein is CASSPRVNYGYTF. CDR3 bases: TGTGCCAGCAGCCCGAGGGTGAACTATGGCTACACCTTC. V usage is TRBV5-4 and J usage is TRBJ1-2; D ambiguous. Between the trimmed V and J ends, which lost 4 bases and 2 bases, there was a span of 9 bases. This CDR3 spans 13 amino acids. Germline V gene sequence: CDR1 SGHNT, CDR2 YYREEE (reference sequence). The full variable domain, completed using reference TRBV5-4 and TRBJ1-2, is ETGVTQSPTHLIKTRGQQVTLRCSSQSGHNTVSWYQQALGQGPQFIFQYYREEENGRGNFPPRFSGLQFPNYSSELNVNALELDDSALYLCASSPRVNYGYTFGSGTRLTVV.

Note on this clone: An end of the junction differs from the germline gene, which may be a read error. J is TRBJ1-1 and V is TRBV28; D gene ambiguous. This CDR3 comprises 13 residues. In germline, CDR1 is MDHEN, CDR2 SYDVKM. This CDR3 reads CASTLRRNPEAFF. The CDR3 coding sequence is TGTGCCAGCACCTTAAGGCGGAACCCTGAAGCTTTCTTT.

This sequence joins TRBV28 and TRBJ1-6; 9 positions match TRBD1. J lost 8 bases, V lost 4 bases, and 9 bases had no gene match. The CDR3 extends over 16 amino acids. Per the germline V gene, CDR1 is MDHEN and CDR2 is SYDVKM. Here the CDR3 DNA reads TGTGCCAGCAGTTCAAAGGGGACAGGGCCAGATTCACCCCTCCACTTT. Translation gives CASSSKGTGPDSPLHF.

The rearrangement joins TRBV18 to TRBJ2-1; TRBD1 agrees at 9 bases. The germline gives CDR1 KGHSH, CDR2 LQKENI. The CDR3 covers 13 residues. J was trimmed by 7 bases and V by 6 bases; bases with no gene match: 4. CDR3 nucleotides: TGTGCCAGCTCCGGACAGGGGAAGAATGAGCAGTTCTTC. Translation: CASSGQGKNEQFF.

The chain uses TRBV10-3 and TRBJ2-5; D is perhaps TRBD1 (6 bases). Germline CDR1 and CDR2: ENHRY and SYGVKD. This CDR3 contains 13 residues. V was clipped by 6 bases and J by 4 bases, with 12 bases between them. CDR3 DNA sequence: TGTGCCATCAGGGGGGCCTTGCGAGAGACCCAGTACTTC. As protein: CAIRGALRETQYF.

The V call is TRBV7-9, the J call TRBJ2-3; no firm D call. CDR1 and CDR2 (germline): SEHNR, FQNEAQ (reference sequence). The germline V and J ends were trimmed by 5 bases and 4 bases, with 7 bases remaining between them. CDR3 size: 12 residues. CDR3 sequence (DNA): TGTGCCAGCAGCCCTCGGTCAGATACGCAGTATTTT. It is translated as CASSPRSDTQYF.

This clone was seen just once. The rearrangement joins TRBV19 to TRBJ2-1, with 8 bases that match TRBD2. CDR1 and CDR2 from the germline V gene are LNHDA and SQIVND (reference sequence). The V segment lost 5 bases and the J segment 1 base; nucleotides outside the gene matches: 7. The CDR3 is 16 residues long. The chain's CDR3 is CASSWRGAGSYNEQFF. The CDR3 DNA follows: TGTGCCAGTAGTTGGCGGGGGGCCGGATCCTACAATGAGCAGTTCTTC.

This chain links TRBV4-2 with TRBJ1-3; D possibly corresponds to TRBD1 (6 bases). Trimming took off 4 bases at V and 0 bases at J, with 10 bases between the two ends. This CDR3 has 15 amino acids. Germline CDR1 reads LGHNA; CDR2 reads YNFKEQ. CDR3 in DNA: TGTGCCAGCAGCCCCGACAGGACCTCTGGAAACACCATATATTTT. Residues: CASSPDRTSGNTIYF.

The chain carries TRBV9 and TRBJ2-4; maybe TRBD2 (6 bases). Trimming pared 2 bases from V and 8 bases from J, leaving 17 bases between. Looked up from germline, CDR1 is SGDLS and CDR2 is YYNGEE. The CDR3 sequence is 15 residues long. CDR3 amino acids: CASSVGQWGVDIQYF. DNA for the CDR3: TGTGCCAGCAGCGTTGGTCAGTGGGGGGTGGACATTCAGTACTTC.

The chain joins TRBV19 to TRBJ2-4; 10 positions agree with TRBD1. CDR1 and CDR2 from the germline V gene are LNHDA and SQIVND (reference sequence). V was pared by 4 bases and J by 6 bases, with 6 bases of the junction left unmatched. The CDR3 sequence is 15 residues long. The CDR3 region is CASSRGQGTTNIQYF. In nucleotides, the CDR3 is TGTGCCAGTAGTAGGGGACAGGGGACGACAAACATTCAGTACTTC.

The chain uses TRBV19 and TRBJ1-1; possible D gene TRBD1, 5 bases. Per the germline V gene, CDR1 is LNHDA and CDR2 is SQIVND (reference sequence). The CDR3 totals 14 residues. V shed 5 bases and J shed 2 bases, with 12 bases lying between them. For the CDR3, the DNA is TGTGCCAGTAGTGTGACAGCAAAAAACACTGAAGCTTTCTTT. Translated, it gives CASSVTAKNTEAFF.

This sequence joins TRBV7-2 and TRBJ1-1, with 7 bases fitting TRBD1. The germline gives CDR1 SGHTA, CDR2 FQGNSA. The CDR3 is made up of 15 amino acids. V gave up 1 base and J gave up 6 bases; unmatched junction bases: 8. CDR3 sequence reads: CASSLGSGGKAEAFF. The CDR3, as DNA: TGTGCCAGCAGCTTAGGATCAGGGGGTAAGGCTGAAGCTTTCTTT.

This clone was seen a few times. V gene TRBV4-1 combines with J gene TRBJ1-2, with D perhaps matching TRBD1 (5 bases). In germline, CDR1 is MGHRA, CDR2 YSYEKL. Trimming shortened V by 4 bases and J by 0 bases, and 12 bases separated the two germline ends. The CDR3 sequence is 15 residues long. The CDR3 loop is CASSLTGTSNYGYTF. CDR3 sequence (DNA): TGCGCCAGCAGCCTCACCGGGACTTCTAACTATGGCTACACCTTC.

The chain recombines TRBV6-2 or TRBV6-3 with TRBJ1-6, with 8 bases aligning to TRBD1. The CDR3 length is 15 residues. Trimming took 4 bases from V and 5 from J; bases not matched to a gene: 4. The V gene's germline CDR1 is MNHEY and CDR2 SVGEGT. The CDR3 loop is CASSSWDRNNSPLHF. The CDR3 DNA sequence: TGTGCCAGCAGTTCGTGGGACAGGAATAATTCACCCCTCCACTTT.

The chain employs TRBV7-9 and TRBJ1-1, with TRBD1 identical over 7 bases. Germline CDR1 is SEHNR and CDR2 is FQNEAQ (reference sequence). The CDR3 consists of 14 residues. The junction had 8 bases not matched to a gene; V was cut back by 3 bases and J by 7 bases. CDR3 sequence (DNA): TGTGCCAGCAGCTTCACAGGGGAAGAGGGTGAAGCTTTCTTT. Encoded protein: CASSFTGEEGEAFF.

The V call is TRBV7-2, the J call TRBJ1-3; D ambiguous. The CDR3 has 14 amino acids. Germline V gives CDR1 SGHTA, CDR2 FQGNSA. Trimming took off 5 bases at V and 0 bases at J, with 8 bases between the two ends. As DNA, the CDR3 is TGTGCCAGCAGCCTGGTGAGCTCTGGAAACACCATATATTTT. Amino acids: CASSLVSSGNTIYF.

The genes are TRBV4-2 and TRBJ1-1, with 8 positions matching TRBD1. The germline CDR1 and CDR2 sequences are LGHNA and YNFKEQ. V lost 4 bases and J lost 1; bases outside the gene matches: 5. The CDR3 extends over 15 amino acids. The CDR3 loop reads CASSRTGTGNTEAFF. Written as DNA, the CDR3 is TGTGCCAGCAGCCGGACCGGGACAGGGAACACTGAAGCTTTCTTT.

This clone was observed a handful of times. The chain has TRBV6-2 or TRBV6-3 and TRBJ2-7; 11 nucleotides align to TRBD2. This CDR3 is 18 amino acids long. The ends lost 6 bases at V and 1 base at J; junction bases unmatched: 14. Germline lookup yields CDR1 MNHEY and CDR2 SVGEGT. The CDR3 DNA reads TGTGCCAGCAGCCCCGAACCTATAGCGGGAGGGCCATCCTACGAGCAGTACTTC. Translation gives CASSPEPIAGGPSYEQYF.

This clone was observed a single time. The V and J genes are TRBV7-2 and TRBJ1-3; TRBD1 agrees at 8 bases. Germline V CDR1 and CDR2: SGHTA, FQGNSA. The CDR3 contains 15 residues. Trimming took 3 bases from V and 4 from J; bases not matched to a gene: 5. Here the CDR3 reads CASSFPGGAGNTIYF. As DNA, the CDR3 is TGTGCCAGCAGCTTCCCAGGGGGCGCCGGAAACACCATATATTTT. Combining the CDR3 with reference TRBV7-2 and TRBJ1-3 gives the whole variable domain GAGVSQSPSNKVTEKGKDVELRCDPISGHTALYWYRQSLGQGLEFLIYFQGNSAPDKSGLPSDRFSAERTGGSVSTLTIQRTQQEDSAVYLCASSFPGGAGNTIYFGEGSWLTVV.

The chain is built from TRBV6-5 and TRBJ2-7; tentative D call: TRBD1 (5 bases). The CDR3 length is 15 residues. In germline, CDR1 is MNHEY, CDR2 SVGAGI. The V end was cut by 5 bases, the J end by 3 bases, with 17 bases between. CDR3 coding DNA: TGTGCCAGCAGTAGGGAACGGGTCGGACACTACGAGCAGTACTTC. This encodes CASSRERVGHYEQYF.

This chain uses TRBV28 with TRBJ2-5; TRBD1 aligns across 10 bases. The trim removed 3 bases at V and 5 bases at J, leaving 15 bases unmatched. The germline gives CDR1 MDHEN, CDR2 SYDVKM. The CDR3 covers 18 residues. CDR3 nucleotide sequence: TGTGCCAGCAGTTTTGGAGGGACAGGGGTTAAAGGAGGGGAGACCCAGTACTTC. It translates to CASSFGGTGVKGGETQYF. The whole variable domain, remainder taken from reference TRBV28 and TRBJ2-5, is DVKVTQSSRYLVKRTGEKVFLECVQDMDHENMFWYRQDPGLGLRLIYFSYDVKMKEKGDIPEGYSVSREKKERFSLILESASTNQTSMYLCASSFGGTGVKGGETQYFGPGTRLLVL.

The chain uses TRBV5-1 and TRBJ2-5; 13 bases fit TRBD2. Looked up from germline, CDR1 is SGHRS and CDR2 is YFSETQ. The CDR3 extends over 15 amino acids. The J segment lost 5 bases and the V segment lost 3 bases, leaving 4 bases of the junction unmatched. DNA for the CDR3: TGCGCCAGCAGCTCGGGACTAGCGGGACTTGAGACCCAGTACTTC. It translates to CASSSGLAGLETQYF.

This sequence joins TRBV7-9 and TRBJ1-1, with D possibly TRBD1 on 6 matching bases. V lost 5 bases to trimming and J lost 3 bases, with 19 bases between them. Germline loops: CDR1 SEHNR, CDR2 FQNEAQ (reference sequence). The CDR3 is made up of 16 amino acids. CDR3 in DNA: TGTGCCAGCAGCCGATCAAACAGGGCGGAGGACACTGAAGCTTTCTTT. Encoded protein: CASSRSNRAEDTEAFF.

The CDR3 sequence: CASSPGWETQYF. As DNA, the CDR3 is TGTGCCAGCTCCCCCGGGTGGGAGACCCAGTACTTC. J is TRBJ2-5 and V is TRBV28; D is uncertain. Germline V gives CDR1 MDHEN, CDR2 SYDVKM. Trimming removed 8 bases at V and 5 bases at J, with 12 bases between. The CDR3 totals 12 residues.

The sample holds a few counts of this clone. CDR3 nucleotide sequence: TGCAGTGCTAGTACGTGGGGGCCGACCGGCATTAGCGAGCAGTACTTC. It translates to CSASTWGPTGISEQYF. This chain links TRBV20-1 with TRBJ2-7; perhaps TRBD1 as D (6 bases). Trimming stripped 3 bases from V and 6 bases from J, with 24 bases between. The CDR3 consists of 16 residues. Germline V gene sequence: CDR1 DFQATT, CDR2 SNEGSKA (reference sequence).

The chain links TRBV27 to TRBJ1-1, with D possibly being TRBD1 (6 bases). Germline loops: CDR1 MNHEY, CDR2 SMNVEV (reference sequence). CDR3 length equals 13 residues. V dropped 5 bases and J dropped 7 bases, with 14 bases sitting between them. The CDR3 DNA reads TGTGCCAGCAGTCCCTTCGGACAGTTTGAAGCTTTCTTT. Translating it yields CASSPFGQFEAFF.

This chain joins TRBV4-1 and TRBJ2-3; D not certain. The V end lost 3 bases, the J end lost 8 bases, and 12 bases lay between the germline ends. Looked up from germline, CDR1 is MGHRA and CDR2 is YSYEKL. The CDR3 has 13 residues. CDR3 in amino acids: CASSHPDGGTQYF. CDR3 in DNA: TGCGCCAGCAGCCATCCAGACGGCGGTACGCAGTATTTT.

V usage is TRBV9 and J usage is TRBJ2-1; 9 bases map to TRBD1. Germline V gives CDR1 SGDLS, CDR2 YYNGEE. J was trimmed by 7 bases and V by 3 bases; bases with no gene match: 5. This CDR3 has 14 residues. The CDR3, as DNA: TGTGCCAGCAGCGGGGACAGGGTCTGGAATGAGCAGTTCTTC. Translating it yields CASSGDRVWNEQFF.